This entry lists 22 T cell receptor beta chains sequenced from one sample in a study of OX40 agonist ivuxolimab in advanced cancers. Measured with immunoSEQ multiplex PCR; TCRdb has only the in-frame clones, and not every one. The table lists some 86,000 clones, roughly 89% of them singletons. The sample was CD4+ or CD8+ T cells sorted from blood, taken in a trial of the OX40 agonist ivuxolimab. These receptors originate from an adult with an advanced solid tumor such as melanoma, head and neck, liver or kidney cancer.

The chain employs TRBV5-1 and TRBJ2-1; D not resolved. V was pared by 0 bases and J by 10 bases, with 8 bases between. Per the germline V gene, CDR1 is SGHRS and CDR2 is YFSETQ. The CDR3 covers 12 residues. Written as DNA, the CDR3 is TGCGCCAGCAGCTTGGGGGCCAACGAGCAGTTCTTC. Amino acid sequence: CASSLGANEQFF.

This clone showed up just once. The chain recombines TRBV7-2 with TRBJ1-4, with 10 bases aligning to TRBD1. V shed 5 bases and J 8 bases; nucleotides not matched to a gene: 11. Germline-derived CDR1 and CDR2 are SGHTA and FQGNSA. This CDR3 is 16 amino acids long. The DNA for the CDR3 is TGTGCCAGCAGCCCCTACGACAGGGGGCGTCGGGAAAAACTGTTTTTT. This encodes CASSPYDRGRREKLFF.

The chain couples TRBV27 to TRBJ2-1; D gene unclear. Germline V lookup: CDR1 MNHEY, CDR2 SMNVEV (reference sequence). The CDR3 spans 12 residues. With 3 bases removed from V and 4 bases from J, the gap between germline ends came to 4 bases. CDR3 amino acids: CASSLPYNEQFF. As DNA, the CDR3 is TGTGCCAGCAGTTTGCCTTACAATGAGCAGTTCTTC.

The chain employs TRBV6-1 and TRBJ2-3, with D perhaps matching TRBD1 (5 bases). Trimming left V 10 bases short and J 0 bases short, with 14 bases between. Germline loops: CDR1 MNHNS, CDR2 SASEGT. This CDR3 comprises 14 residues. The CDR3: CATPTEASTDTQYF. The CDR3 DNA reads TGTGCCACTCCGACAGAAGCTAGCACAGATACGCAGTATTTT.

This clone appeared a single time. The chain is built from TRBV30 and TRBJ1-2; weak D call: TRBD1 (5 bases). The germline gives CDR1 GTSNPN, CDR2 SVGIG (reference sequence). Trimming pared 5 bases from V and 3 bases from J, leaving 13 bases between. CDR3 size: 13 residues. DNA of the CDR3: TGTGCCTGGGCGGGGGGGTATGACTATGGCTACACCTTC. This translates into CAWAGGYDYGYTF.

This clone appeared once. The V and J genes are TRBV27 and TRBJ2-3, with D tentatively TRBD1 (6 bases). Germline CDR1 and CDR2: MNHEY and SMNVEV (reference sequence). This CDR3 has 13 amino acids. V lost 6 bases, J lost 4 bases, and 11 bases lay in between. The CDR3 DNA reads TGTGCCAGCAGGGCAGGGGACGCAGATACGCAGTATTTT. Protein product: CASRAGDADTQYF.

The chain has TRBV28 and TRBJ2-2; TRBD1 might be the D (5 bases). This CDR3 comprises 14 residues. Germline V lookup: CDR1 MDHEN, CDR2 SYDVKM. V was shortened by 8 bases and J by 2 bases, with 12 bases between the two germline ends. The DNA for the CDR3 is TGTGCCAGCCGTGAAGGGGTAAACACCGGGGAGCTGTTTTTT. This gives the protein CASREGVNTGELFF.

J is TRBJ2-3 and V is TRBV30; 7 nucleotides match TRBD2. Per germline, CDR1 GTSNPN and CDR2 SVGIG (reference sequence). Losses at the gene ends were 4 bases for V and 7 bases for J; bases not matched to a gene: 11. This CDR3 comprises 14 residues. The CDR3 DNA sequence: TGTGCCTGGAATTATGGGGGAGGGAGGAATACGCAGTATTTT. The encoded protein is CAWNYGGGRNTQYF.

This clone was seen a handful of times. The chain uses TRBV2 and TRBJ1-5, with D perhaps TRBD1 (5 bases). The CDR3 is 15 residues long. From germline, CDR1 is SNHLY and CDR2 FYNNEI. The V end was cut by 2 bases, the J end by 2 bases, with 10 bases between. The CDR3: CASSETRGGNQPQHF. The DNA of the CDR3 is TGTGCCAGCAGTGAAACAAGGGGTGGCAATCAGCCCCAGCATTTT.

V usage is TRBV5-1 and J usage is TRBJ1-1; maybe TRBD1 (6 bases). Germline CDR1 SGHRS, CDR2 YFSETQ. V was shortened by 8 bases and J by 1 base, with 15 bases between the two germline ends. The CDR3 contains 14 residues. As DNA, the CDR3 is TGCGCCAGTTATACAGGGAGAGGGAACACTGAAGCTTTCTTT. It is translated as CASYTGRGNTEAFF.

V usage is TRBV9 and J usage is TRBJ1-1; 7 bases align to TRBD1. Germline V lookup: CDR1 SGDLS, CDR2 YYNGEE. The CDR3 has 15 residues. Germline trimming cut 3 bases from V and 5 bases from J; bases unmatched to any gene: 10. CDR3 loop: CASSGRSGGSTEAFF. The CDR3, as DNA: TGTGCCAGCAGCGGACGTTCAGGGGGGAGTACTGAAGCTTTCTTT.

The CDR3 spells CASSVEARSTEAFF. In DNA, the CDR3 is TGTGCCAGCAGCGTAGAGGCGCGGAGCACTGAAGCTTTCTTT. The chain carries TRBV9 and TRBJ1-1, with D hard to call. The CDR3 length is 14 residues. Germline-derived CDR1 and CDR2 are SGDLS and YYNGEE. The V gene lost 0 bases and the J gene lost 4 bases, with 10 bases spanning the gap.

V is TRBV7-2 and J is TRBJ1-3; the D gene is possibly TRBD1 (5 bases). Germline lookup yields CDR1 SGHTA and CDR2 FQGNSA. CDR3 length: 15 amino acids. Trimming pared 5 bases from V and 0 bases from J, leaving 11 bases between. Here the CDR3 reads CASSHQGNSGNTIYF. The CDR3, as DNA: TGTGCCAGCAGCCATCAGGGTAACTCTGGAAACACCATATATTTT.

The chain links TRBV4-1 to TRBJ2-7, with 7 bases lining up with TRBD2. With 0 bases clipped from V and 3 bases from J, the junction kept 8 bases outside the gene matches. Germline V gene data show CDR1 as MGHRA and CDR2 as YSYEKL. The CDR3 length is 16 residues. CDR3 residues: CASSQEPGGGYYEQYF. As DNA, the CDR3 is TGCGCCAGCAGCCAAGAGCCGGGGGGAGGGTACTACGAGCAGTACTTC.

CDR3 region: CASSWAGGQDTGELFF. In DNA, the CDR3 is TGCGCCAGCAGCTGGGCAGGGGGACAAGACACCGGGGAGCTGTTTTTT. This chain connects TRBV5-1 to TRBJ2-2; 7 nucleotides agree with TRBD1. This CDR3 comprises 16 residues. Germline CDR1 reads SGHRS; CDR2 reads YFSETQ. V lost 3 bases and J lost 3; bases outside the gene matches: 8. Full variable domain (outside the CDR3, taken from reference TRBV5-1 and TRBJ2-2): KAGVTQTPRYLIKTRGQQVTLSCSPISGHRSVSWYQQTPGQGLQFLFEYFSETQRNKGNFPGRFSGRQFSNSRSEMNVSTLELGDSALYLCASSWAGGQDTGELFFGEGSRLTVL.

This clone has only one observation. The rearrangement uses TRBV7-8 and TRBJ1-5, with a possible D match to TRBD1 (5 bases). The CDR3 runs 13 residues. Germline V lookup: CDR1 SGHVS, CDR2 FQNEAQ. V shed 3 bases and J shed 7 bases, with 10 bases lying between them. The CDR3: CASSLQGGQPQHF. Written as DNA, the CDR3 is TGTGCCAGCAGCTTGCAGGGAGGCCAGCCCCAGCATTTT.

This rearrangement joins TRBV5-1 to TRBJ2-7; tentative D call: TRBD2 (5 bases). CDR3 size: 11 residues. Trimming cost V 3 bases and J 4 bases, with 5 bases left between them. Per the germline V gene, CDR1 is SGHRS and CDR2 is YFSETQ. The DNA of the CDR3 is TGCGCCAGCAGCTCGGGGTACGAGCAGTACTTC. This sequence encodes CASSSGYEQYF.

DNA of the CDR3: TGCAGTGCCCCACTCTACTACGAGCAGTACTTC. Protein product: CSAPLYYEQYF. The chain uses TRBV20-1 and TRBJ2-7; the D is unclear. This CDR3 spans 11 amino acids. Per germline, CDR1 DFQATT and CDR2 SNEGSKA (reference sequence). V dropped 6 bases and J dropped 3 bases, with 9 bases sitting between them.

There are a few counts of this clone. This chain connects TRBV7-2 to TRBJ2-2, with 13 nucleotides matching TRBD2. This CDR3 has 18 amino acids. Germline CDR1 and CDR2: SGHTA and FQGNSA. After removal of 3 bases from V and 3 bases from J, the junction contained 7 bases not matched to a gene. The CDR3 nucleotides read TGTGCCAGCAGCTTGGGACTAGCGGGAACTCAGTACACCGGGGAGCTGTTTTTT. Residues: CASSLGLAGTQYTGELFF.

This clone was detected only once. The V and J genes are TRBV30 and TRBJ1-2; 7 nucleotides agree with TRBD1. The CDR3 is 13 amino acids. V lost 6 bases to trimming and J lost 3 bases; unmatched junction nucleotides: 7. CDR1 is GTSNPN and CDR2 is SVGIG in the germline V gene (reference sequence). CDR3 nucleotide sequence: TGTGCCTGCCGGGAGGGGGCGGACTATGGCTACACCTTC. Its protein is CACREGADYGYTF.

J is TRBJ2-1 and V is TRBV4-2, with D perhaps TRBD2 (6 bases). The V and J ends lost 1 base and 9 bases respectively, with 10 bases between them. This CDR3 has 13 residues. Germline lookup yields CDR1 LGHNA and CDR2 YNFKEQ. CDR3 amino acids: CASSQAGVSEQFF. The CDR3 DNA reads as TGTGCCAGCAGCCAAGCGGGGGTGTCTGAGCAGTTCTTC.

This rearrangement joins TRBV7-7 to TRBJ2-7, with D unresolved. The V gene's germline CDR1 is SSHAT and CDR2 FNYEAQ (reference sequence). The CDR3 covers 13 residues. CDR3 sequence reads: CATNLHYSYEQYF. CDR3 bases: TGTGCTACCAACCTACATTACAGTTACGAGCAGTACTTC.